Listed below are T cell receptor beta chains from one sample, sequenced in a study of cytomegalovirus exposure and HLA in healthy donors. The repertoire was sequenced with immunoSEQ multiplex PCR; TCRdb's copy has only in-frame clones and lacks some. Of under 130,000 clones in the sample, about 77% were seen once. Sequencing input: PBMCs. The source is a young woman in good health and CMV-seropositive. Both conserved end residues are part of each CDR3. A D gene is named only where the DNA matches it firmly. Clone sizes are given selectively: once, few, many, or a class where the clone is expanded.

>TRBV6-5|TRBJ1-5|.|.
TGTGCCAGCAGTTACTCGGCAGGTGCCAGCCAGCCCCAGCATTTT
CASSYSAGASQPQHF
>TRBV7-8|TRBJ2-1|TRBD1|few
TGTGCCAGCAGCCCTAGGACAGGCCCCGAGCAGTTCTTC
CASSPRTGPEQFF
>TRBV27|TRBJ2-1|.|.
TGTGCCAGCAGTCGGTACAATGAGCAGTTCTTC
CASSRYNEQFF
>TRBV6-4|TRBJ2-7|.|few
TGTGCCAGCAGGGCGGGCCCCTACGAGCAGTACTTC
CASRAGPYEQYF
>TRBV5-1|TRBJ1-2|TRBD1|.
TGCGCCAGCAGCTTAGCCCAGGGGGCGTCTTATGGCTACACCTTC
CASSLAQGASYGYTF
>TRBV18|TRBJ2-1|.|.
TGTGCCAGCACACCACTTTCGACTAGAACAAACAATGAGCAGTTCTTC
CASTPLSTRTNNEQFF
>TRBV20-1|TRBJ2-5|.|.
TGCAGTAGAGGGTACCAAGAGACCCAGTACTTC
CSRGYQETQYF
>TRBV5-1|TRBJ2-3|TRBD2|.
TGCGCCAGCGGCGGGGGGGTCGGGGATACGCAGTATTTT
CASGGGVGDTQYF
>TRBV18|TRBJ1-2|.|.
TGTGCCAGCTCGCCTCCGGGGAACTATGGCTACACCTTC
CASSPPGNYGYTF
>TRBV25-1|TRBJ2-3|TRBD2|.
TGTGCCAGCAGTGATATCGGCGGGAGCGGGGGGGCAGTTGATACGCAGTATTTT
CASSDIGGSGGAVDTQYF
>TRBV19|TRBJ2-5|.|.
TGTGCCAGTAGTATCCGGGGCAGGGGTGTACGAGAGACCCAGTACTTC
CASSIRGRGVRETQYF